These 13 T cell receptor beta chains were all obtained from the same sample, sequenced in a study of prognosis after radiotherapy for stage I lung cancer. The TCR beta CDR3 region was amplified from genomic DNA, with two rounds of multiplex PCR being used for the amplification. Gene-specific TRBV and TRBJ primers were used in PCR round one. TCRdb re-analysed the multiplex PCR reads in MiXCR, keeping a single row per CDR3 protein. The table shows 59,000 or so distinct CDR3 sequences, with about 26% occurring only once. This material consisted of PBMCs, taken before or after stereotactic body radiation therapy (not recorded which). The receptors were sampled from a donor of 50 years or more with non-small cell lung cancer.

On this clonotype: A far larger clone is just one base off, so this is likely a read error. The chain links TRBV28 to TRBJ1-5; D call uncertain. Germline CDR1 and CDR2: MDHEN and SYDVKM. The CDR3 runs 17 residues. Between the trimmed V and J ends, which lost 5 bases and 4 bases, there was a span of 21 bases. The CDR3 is CASSEREVRLGNQPQHF. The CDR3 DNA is TGTGCCAGCAGTGAACGGGAAGTCAGGCTGGGTAATCAGCCCCAGCATTTT.

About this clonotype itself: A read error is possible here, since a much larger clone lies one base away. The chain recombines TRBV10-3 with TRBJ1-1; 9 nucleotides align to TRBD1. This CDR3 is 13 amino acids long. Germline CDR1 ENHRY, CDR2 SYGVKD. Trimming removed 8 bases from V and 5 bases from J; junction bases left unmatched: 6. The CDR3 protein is CAILGTGPTEAFF. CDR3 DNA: TGTGCCATCCTTGGGACAGGGCCGACTGAAGCTTTCTTT.

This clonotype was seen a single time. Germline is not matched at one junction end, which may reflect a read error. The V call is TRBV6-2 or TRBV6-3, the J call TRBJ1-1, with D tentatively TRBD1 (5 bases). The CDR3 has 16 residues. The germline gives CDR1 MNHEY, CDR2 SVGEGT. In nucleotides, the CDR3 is TGTGCCAGCAGTTTCGCCTGGACATCCAAGGGGACTGAATCTTTCTTT. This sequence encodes CASSFAWTSKGTESFF.

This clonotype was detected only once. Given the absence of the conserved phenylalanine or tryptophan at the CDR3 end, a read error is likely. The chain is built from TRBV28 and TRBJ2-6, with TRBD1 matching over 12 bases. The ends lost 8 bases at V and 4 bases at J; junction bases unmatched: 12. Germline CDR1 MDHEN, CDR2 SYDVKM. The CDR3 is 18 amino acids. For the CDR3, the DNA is TGTGCCAGCCGCCCGGGACAGGGGGCGGCGATCGGGGCCAACGTCCTGACTTTA. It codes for CASRPGQGAAIGANVLTL.

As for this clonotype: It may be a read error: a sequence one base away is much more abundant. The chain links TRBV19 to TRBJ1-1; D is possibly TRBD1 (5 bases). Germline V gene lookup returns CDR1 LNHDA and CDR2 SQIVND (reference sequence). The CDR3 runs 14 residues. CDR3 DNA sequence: TGTGCCAGTAGCGCCGGGACTGAGAACAGTGAAGCTTTCTTT. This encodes CASSAGTENSEAFF.

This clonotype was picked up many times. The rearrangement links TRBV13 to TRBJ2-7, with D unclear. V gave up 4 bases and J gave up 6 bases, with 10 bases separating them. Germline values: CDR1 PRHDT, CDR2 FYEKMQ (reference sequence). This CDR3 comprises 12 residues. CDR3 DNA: TGTGCCAGCAGCTACGCCCGAGGCGAGCAGTACTTC. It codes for CASSYARGEQYF.

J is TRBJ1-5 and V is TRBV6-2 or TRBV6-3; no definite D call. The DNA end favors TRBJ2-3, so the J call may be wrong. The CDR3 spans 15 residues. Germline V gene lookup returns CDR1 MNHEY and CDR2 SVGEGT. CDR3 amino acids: CATIREVQNNQPQYF. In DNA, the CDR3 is TGTGCCACTATTCGTGAGGTACAGAACAATCAGCCCCAGTATTTT.

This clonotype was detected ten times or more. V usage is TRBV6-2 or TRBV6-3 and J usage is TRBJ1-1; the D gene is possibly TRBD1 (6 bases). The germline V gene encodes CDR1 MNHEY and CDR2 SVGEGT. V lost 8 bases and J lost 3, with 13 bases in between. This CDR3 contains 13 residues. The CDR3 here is CASFKSGDTEAFF. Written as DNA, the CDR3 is TGTGCCAGCTTTAAGTCAGGGGACACTGAAGCTTTCTTT.

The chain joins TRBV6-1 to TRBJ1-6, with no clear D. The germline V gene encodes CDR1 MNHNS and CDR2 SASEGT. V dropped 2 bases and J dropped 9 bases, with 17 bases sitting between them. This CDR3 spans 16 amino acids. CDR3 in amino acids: CASSENVPGLGSPLHF. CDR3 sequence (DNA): TGTGCCAGCAGTGAAAATGTCCCGGGATTGGGTTCACCCCTCCACTTT.

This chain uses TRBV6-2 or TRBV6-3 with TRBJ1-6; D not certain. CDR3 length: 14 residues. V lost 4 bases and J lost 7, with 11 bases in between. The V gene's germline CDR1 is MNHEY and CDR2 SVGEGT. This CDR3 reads CASSWSWLNSPLHF. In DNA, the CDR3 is TGTGCCAGCAGTTGGTCGTGGCTGAATTCACCCCTCCACTTT.

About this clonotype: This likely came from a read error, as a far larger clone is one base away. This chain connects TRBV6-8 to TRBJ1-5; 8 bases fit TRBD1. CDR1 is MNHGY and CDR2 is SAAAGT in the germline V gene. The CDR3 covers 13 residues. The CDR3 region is CSSKETGDQPQHF. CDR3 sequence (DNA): TGTTCCAGCAAGGAGACAGGGGATCAGCCCCAGCATTTT.

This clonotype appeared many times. CDR3 sequence (DNA): TGTGCCAGTGCCGGGACCTCAGCGAACACCGGGGAGCTGTTTTTT. The encoded protein is CASAGTSANTGELFF. J is TRBJ2-2 and V is TRBV19, with D tentatively TRBD1 or TRBD2 (5 bases each). Germline assignment: CDR1 LNHDA and CDR2 SQIVND (reference sequence). This CDR3 region has 15 residues. Trimming stripped 8 bases from V and 0 bases from J, with 13 bases between.

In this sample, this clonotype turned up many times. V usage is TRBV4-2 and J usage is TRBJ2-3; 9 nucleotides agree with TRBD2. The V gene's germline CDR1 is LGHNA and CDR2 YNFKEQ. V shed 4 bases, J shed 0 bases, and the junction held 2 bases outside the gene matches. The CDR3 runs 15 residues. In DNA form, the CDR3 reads TGTGCCAGCAGCCTAACTAGCGGGAGCACAGATACGCAGTATTTT. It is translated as CASSLTSGSTDTQYF.